One sample yielded the 25 T cell receptor beta chains listed below, sequenced in a study of cytomegalovirus exposure and HLA in healthy donors. PCR amplification relied on 60 Vbeta primers (plus 13 Jbeta primers). TCRdb keeps only in-frame clones here, not all; method: immunoSEQ multiplex PCR. The sample lists roughly 260,000 clones; just under 85% were seen once. Sequencing was done on a sample of PBMCs. All receptors come from a woman between 40 and 50 years old in good health and CMV-seropositive.

This chain uses TRBV4-1 with TRBJ2-2; 11 bases map to TRBD2. The junction had 8 bases not matched to a gene; V was cut back by 0 bases and J by 8 bases. The CDR3 contains 17 residues. Germline values: CDR1 MGHRA, CDR2 YSYEKL. This CDR3 is CASSQEGLAAGWGELFF. The CDR3 DNA is TGCGCCAGCAGCCAAGAGGGACTAGCGGCGGGGTGGGGGGAGCTGTTTTTT.

Note on this clone: Other nucleotide sequences from this sample produce the same CDR3. The chain employs TRBV2 and TRBJ1-2; D is uncertain. The CDR3 is 14 amino acids. The V end lost 3 bases, the J end lost 4 bases, and 12 bases lay between the germline ends. Germline V lookup: CDR1 SNHLY, CDR2 FYNNEI. The chain's CDR3 is CASSDQGTGYGYTF. The CDR3 DNA follows: TGTGCCAGCAGTGACCAAGGCACGGGCTATGGCTACACCTTC. The whole variable domain, filled in from reference TRBV2 and TRBJ1-2, reads EPEVTQTPSHQVTQMGQEVILRCVPISNHLYFYWYRQILGQKVEFLVSFYNNEISEKSEIFDDQFSVERPDGSNFTLKIRSTKLEDSAMYFCASSDQGTGYGYTFGSGTRLTVV.

J is TRBJ1-4 and V is TRBV2; D is possibly TRBD1 (6 bases). CDR1 SNHLY and CDR2 FYNNEI come from the germline V gene. Trimming pared 4 bases from V and 8 bases from J, leaving 14 bases between. The CDR3 is 14 residues long. CDR3 nucleotide sequence: TGTGCCAGCAGTGGTGGCGGGGGCAGGGAAAAACTGTTTTTT. This codes for CASSGGGGREKLFF.

This chain connects TRBV11-3 to TRBJ2-3; 12 bases are shared with TRBD2. Germline CDR1 SGHNT, CDR2 YENEEA. The CDR3 runs 15 residues. V shed 5 bases, J shed 4 bases, and the junction held 4 bases outside the gene matches. Here the CDR3 DNA reads TGTGCCAGCAGCGGTGGACTAGCGGGATCAGATACGCAGTATTTT. This encodes CASSGGLAGSDTQYF.

Only a few counts were recorded for this clone. The chain couples TRBV10-3 to TRBJ2-7, with TRBD2 identical over 10 bases. V shed 5 bases, J shed 6 bases, and the junction held 7 bases outside the gene matches. Germline assignment: CDR1 ENHRY and CDR2 SYGVKD. CDR3 length: 14 residues. In nucleotides, the CDR3 is TGTGCCATCAGTCCTCAAGCGGGAGGGACCGAGCAGTACTTC. Amino acids: CAISPQAGGTEQYF.

This clone was observed once. The gene calls are TRBV7-9 and TRBJ1-2, with TRBD1 identical over 7 bases. With V trimmed by 6 bases and J by 3 bases, 7 bases remained unmatched. The germline CDR1 and CDR2 sequences are SEHNR and FQNEAQ (reference sequence). CDR3 length equals 14 residues. The CDR3 DNA is TGTGCCAGCAGGACCGGGACAGATTACTATGGCTACACCTTC. Protein sequence: CASRTGTDYYGYTF.

V and J are TRBV7-2 and TRBJ2-1; 8 bases are a match to TRBD2. CDR3 length equals 18 residues. V lost 7 bases, J lost 0 bases, and 14 bases stayed unmatched. Germline CDR1 and CDR2: SGHTA and FQGNSA. This chain's CDR3 is CASNTYPTSANSYNEQFF. The CDR3 nucleotides read TGTGCCAGCAACACCTACCCGACTAGCGCTAACTCCTACAATGAGCAGTTCTTC.

The genes are TRBV25-1 and TRBJ2-7; D is unclear. From germline, CDR1 is MGHDK and CDR2 SYGVNS. Trimming pared 1 base from V and 2 bases from J, leaving 12 bases between. The CDR3 consists of 15 residues. CDR3 DNA: TGTGCCAGCAGTGAATCCGGTACCGCCGCCTACGAGCAGTACTTC. It translates to CASSESGTAAYEQYF.

V and J are TRBV4-1 and TRBJ2-1; D ambiguous. Trimming took 1 base from V and 4 from J, leaving 5 bases between them. Germline lookup yields CDR1 MGHRA and CDR2 YSYEKL. The CDR3 is 13 residues long. This CDR3 is CASSQVEYNEQFF. In DNA, the CDR3 is TGCGCCAGCAGCCAAGTAGAGTACAATGAGCAGTTCTTC.

V is TRBV4-3 and J is TRBJ1-5; 8 nucleotides match TRBD1. V was pared by 4 bases and J by 3 bases, with 8 bases of the junction left unmatched. The CDR3 sequence is 16 residues long. The germline CDR1 and CDR2 sequences are LGHNA and YSLEER. CDR3 coding DNA: TGCGCCAGCAGCCCGACCTGGGACAGGTCCAATCAGCCCCAGCATTTT. Translating it yields CASSPTWDRSNQPQHF.

Concerning this clone: The same CDR3 is also encoded by other DNA sequences in this sample. V is TRBV11-3 and J is TRBJ2-1; no definite D call. CDR3 length equals 15 residues. The V gene's germline CDR1 is SGHNT and CDR2 YENEEA. The ends were cut back, 0 bases at V and 2 bases at J, with 8 bases in the middle. CDR3 nucleotide sequence: TGTGCCAGCAGCTTAGAGCCCGGTACCTACAATGAGCAGTTCTTC. Protein: CASSLEPGTYNEQFF.

This clone was recorded a few times. The genes are TRBV15 and TRBJ2-5; TRBD1 matches at 9 bases. With 4 bases clipped from V and 5 bases from J, the junction kept 5 bases outside the gene matches. The germline V gene encodes CDR1 LNHNV and CDR2 YYDKDF (reference sequence). The CDR3 consists of 14 residues. The chain's CDR3 is CATSTGQGSETQYF. The CDR3 region has the DNA TGTGCCACCAGCACAGGACAGGGGTCGGAGACCCAGTACTTC.

The chain recombines TRBV12-5 with TRBJ2-5, with 10 bases that match TRBD2. J lost 3 bases, V lost 0 bases, and 7 bases had no gene match. CDR1 is LGHNT, CDR2 FRNRAP, per germline. The length of the CDR3 is 17 residues. The CDR3 sequence: CASGLVEREGREETQYF. The DNA of the CDR3 is TGTGCTAGTGGTTTGGTCGAGCGGGAGGGGAGGGAAGAGACCCAGTACTTC. Looking up the rest from reference TRBV12-5 and TRBJ2-5 gives the full variable domain: DARVTQTPRHKVTEMGQEVTMRCQPILGHNTVFWYRQTMMQGLELLAYFRNRAPLDDSGMPKDRFSAEMPDATLATLKIQPSEPRDSAVYFCASGLVEREGREETQYFGPGTRLLVL.

The V call is TRBV6-5, the J call TRBJ2-1; 9 bases agree with TRBD2. Trimming removed 5 bases from V and 5 bases from J; junction bases left unmatched: 7. The CDR3 sequence is 15 residues long. The germline CDR1 and CDR2 sequences are MNHEY and SVGAGI. The CDR3 coding sequence is TGTGCCAGCAGTAGAGGGACTAGCTCGCACAATGAGCAGTTCTTC. Its translation is CASSRGTSSHNEQFF.

V gene TRBV7-9 combines with J gene TRBJ2-1, with 7 bases aligning to TRBD1. Germline CDR1 is SEHNR and CDR2 is FQNEAQ (reference sequence). This CDR3 comprises 15 residues. Trimming removed 1 base from V and 5 bases from J; junction bases left unmatched: 5. The DNA of the CDR3 is TGTGCCAGCAGCTTAGTTACAGGGGAGCACAATGAGCAGTTCTTC. It yields the protein CASSLVTGEHNEQFF.

This sequence joins TRBV6-1 and TRBJ2-3; 7 bases are shared with TRBD1. Germline assignment: CDR1 MNHNS and CDR2 SASEGT. This CDR3 is built from 15 residues. V lost 4 bases and J lost 2; bases outside the gene matches: 6. The CDR3 DNA reads as TGTGCCAGCAGTGCCCGGGACAGTCACACAGATACGCAGTATTTT. Protein: CASSARDSHTDTQYF.

The chain carries TRBV7-9 and TRBJ2-1; perhaps TRBD2 as D (5 bases). Germline V gene data show CDR1 as SEHNR and CDR2 as FQNEAQ (reference sequence). This CDR3 is built from 15 residues. Trimming shortened V by 4 bases and J by 6 bases, and 16 bases separated the two germline ends. The CDR3 loop is CASSYPGSAGNEQFF. For the CDR3, the DNA is TGTGCCAGCAGCTACCCCGGGTCGGCGGGCAATGAGCAGTTCTTC.

The chain couples TRBV7-2 to TRBJ1-2; no definite D call. Germline V CDR1 and CDR2: SGHTA, FQGNSA. The length of the CDR3 is 16 residues. V was shortened by 1 base and J by 0 bases, with 12 bases between the two germline ends. CDR3 sequence reads: CASSLVGVGANYGYTF. The DNA for the CDR3 is TGTGCCAGCAGCTTAGTCGGGGTGGGAGCTAACTATGGCTACACCTTC.

The chain combines TRBV25-1 with TRBJ1-2; D not certain. Germline-derived CDR1 and CDR2 are MGHDK and SYGVNS. The CDR3 sequence is 12 residues long. Trimming shortened V by 4 bases and J by 5 bases, and 8 bases separated the two germline ends. The CDR3 nucleotides are TGTGCCAGCAGTGCTTACGGGTATGGCTACACCTTC. Its protein product is CASSAYGYGYTF.

J is TRBJ2-7 and V is TRBV7-8; 9 bases match TRBD2. The CDR3 sequence is 14 residues long. From germline, CDR1 is SGHVS and CDR2 FQNEAQ. J was trimmed by 1 base and V by 3 bases; bases with no gene match: 1. CDR3 amino acids: CASSFSGSSYEQYF. DNA for the CDR3: TGTGCCAGCAGCTTTAGCGGGAGTTCCTACGAGCAGTACTTC.

The chain employs TRBV6-5 and TRBJ1-5; D not certain. This CDR3 spans 12 amino acids. From germline, CDR1 is MNHEY and CDR2 SVGAGI. V lost 7 bases and J lost 7, with 11 bases in between. The CDR3 DNA sequence: TGTGCCAGCAATAATTATTTACAGCCCCAGCATTTT. Amino acids: CASNNYLQPQHF.

Worth noting for this clone: Other DNA sequences in this sample translate to the same CDR3. CDR3 DNA sequence: TGTGCCAGCAGCCCTACAGGGTCCGGAAACACCATATATTTT. Translating it yields CASSPTGSGNTIYF. The V call is TRBV7-6, the J call TRBJ1-3, with D maybe TRBD1 (6 bases). The CDR3 consists of 14 residues. The V and J ends lost 5 bases and 4 bases respectively, with 12 bases between them. From germline, CDR1 is SGHVS and CDR2 FNYEAQ.

V is TRBV15 and J is TRBJ2-7; 9 bases are a match to TRBD2. V trimming: 0 bases; J trimming: 6 bases; junction bases outside the gene matches: 9. This CDR3 is 16 amino acids long. The germline gives CDR1 LNHNV, CDR2 YYDKDF (reference sequence). The chain's CDR3 is CATSRDLASGNLEQYF. CDR3 nucleotide sequence: TGTGCCACCAGCAGAGATTTGGCTAGCGGGAATCTCGAGCAGTACTTC.

The V gene is TRBV27, the J gene TRBJ1-6, with TRBD1 matching over 8 bases. From germline, CDR1 is MNHEY and CDR2 SMNVEV (reference sequence). There are 16 residues in the CDR3. Trimming cost V 1 base and J 9 bases; bases outside gene matches: 8. In DNA, the CDR3 is TGTGCCAGCAGTTTATTGGGGGGCACAGGGGGTTCACCCCTCCACTTT. It yields the protein CASSLLGGTGGSPLHF.

This clone was counted between two and nine times. The chain combines TRBV7-2 with TRBJ2-2; D is perhaps TRBD2 (6 bases). V was pared by 2 bases and J by 4 bases, with 11 bases between. Germline CDR1 is SGHTA and CDR2 is FQGNSA. This CDR3 has 15 amino acids. The CDR3 nucleotides are TGTGCCAGCAGCTTACGGGACTCCCCCACCGGGGAGCTGTTTTTT. Translation gives CASSLRDSPTGELFF.